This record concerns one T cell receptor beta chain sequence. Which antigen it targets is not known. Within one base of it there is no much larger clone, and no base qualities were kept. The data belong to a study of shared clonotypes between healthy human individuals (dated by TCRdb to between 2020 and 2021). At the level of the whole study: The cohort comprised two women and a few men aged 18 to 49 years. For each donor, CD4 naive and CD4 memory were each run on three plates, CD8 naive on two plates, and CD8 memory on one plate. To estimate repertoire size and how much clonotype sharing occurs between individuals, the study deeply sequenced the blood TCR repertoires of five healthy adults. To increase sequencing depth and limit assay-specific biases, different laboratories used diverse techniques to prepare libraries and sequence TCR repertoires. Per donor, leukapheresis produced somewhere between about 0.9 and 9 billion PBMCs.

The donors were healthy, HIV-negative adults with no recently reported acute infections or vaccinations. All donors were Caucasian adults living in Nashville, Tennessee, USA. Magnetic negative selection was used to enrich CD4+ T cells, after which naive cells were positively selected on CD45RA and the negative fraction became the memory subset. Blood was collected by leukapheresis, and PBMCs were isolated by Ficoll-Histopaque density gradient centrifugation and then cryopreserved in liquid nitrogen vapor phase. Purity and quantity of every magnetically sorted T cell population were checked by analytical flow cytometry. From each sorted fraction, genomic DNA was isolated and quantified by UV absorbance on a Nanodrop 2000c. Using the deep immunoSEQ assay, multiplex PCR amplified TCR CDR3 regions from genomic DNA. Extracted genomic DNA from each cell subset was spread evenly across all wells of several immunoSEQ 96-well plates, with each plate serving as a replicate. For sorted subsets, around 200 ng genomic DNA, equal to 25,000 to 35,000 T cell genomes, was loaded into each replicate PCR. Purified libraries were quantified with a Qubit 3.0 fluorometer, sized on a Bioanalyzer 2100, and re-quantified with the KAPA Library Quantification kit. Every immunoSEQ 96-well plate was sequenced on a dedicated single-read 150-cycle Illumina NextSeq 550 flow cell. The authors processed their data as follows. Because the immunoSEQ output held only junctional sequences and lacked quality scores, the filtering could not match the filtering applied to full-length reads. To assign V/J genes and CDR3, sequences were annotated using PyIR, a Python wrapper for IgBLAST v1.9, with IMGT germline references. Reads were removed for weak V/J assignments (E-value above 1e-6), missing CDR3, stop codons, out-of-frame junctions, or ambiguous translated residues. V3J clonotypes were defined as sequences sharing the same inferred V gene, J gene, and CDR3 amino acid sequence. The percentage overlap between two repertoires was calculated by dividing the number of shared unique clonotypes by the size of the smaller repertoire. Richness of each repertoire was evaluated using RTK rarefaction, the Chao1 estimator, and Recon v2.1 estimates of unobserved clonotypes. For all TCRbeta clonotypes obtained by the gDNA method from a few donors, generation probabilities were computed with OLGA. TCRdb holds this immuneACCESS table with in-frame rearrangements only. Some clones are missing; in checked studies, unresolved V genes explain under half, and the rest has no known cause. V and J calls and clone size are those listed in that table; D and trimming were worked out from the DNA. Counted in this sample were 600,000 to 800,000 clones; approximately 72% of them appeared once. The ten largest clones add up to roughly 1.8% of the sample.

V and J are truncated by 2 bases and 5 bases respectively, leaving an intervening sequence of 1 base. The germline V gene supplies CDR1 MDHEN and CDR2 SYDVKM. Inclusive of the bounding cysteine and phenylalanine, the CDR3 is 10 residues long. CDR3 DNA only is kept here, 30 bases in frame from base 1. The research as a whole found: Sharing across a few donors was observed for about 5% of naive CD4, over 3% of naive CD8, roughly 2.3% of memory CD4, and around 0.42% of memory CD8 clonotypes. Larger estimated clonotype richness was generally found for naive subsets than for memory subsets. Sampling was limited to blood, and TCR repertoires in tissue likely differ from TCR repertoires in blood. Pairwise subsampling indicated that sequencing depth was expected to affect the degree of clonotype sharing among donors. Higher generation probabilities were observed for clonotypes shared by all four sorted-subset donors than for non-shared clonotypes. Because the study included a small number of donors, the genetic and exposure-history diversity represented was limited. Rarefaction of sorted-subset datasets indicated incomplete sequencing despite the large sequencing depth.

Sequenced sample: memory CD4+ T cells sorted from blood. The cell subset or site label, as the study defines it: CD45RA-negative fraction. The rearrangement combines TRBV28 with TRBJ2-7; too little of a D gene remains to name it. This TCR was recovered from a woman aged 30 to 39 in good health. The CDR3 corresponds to CASSLHEQYF. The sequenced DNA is TGTGCCAGCAGTTTACACGAGCAGTACTTC.